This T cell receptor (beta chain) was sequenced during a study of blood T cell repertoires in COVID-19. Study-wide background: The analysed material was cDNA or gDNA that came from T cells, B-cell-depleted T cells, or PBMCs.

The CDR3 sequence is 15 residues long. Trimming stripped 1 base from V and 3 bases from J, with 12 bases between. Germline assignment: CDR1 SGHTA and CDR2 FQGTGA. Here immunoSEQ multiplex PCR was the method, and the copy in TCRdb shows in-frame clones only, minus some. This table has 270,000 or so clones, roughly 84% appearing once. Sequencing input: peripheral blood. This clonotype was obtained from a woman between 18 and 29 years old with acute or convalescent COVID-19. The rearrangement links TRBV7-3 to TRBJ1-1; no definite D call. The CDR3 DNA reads TGTGCCAGCAGCTTAAATCCAGTCGGGGACACTGAAGCTTTCTTT. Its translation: CASSLNPVGDTEAFF.